Following are 25 T cell receptor beta chains from one sample sequenced in a study of CD4 T cells in relation to SARS-CoV-2 and coronaviruses. Libraries were prepared by immunoSEQ multiplex PCR; TCRdb keeps only in-frame clonotypes and omits some of them. The data hold about 17,000 clones, with 82% observed a single time. Their recognized antigens are unknown. The unexposed donors gave CD4+ T cells in about 2010-2019, prior to COVID-19. CD4+ T cells were isolated from the cells after 10 days of culture. Sequenced sample: CD4+ T cells from PBMCs, cultured in vitro. These TCRs come from a human donor in good health.

This clone is a singleton in its sample. The chain joins TRBV20-1 to TRBJ1-1, with D maybe TRBD1 (5 bases). Between the trimmed V and J ends, which lost 3 bases and 1 base, there was a span of 12 bases. The V gene's germline CDR1 is DFQATT and CDR2 SNEGSKA (reference sequence). This CDR3 spans 14 amino acids. The CDR3 DNA follows: TGCAGTGCTAGTGGTGCCGGACAGAACACTGAAGCTTTCTTT. Encoded protein: CSASGAGQNTEAFF.

V and J are TRBV19 and TRBJ2-6; 9 nucleotides align to TRBD1. The J segment lost 0 bases and the V segment lost 4 bases, leaving 7 bases of the junction unmatched. Germline CDR1 is LNHDA and CDR2 is SQIVND (reference sequence). This CDR3 spans 18 amino acids. This chain's CDR3 is CASSTYRGPNSGANVLTF. The CDR3 DNA sequence: TGTGCCAGTAGTACCTACAGGGGGCCAAACTCTGGGGCCAACGTCCTGACTTTC.

This clone was counted once. The chain employs TRBV5-1 and TRBJ2-3; TRBD2 matches at 13 bases. Germline V gene lookup returns CDR1 SGHRS and CDR2 YFSETQ. The CDR3 has 16 amino acids. With V trimmed by 5 bases and J by 1 base, 4 bases remained unmatched. The CDR3 region is CASRPGLAGGTDTQYF. DNA of the CDR3: TGCGCCAGCAGACCCGGACTAGCGGGGGGCACAGATACGCAGTATTTT.

V and J are TRBV5-5 and TRBJ1-1, with D uncertain. Germline assignment: CDR1 SGHKS and CDR2 YYEKEE (reference sequence). The CDR3 contains 13 residues. V was cut by 1 base and J by 3 bases, with 7 bases left in between. The CDR3 sequence: CASSLSKDTEAFF. CDR3 DNA sequence: TGTGCCAGCAGCTTGTCGAAAGACACTGAAGCTTTCTTT.

The chain carries TRBV9 and TRBJ1-2; D remains ambiguous. The CDR3 has 14 amino acids. V gave up 1 base and J gave up 8 bases, with 15 bases separating them. Germline loops: CDR1 SGDLS, CDR2 YYNGEE. The CDR3 sequence: CASSVPGGWRGYTF. The CDR3 DNA reads as TGTGCCAGCAGCGTACCTGGCGGCTGGAGGGGCTACACCTTC.

The chain couples TRBV2 to TRBJ2-6; D unresolved. The germline CDR1 and CDR2 sequences are SNHLY and FYNNEI. V lost 6 bases and J lost 0, with 12 bases in between. CDR3 length equals 16 residues. The CDR3, as DNA: TGTGCCAGCAGCCTAGGGCAAATCTCTGGGGCCAACGTCCTGACTTTC. Protein sequence: CASSLGQISGANVLTF. Full variable domain (remainder filled in from reference TRBV2 and TRBJ2-6): EPEVTQTPSHQVTQMGQEVILRCVPISNHLYFYWYRQILGQKVEFLVSFYNNEISEKSEIFDDQFSVERPDGSNFTLKIRSTKLEDSAMYFCASSLGQISGANVLTFGAGSRLTVL.

The chain couples TRBV3-1 (or the pseudogene TRBV3-2) to TRBJ2-7; 12 nucleotides match TRBD2. CDR3 size: 15 residues. CDR1 LGHDT and CDR2 YNNKEL come from the germline V gene (reference sequence). V shed 2 bases, J shed 3 bases, and the junction held 2 bases outside the gene matches. CDR3 sequence reads: CASSQRTSGNYEQYF. The DNA for the CDR3 is TGTGCCAGCAGCCAACGGACTAGCGGGAACTACGAGCAGTACTTC.

V and J are TRBV7-9 and TRBJ1-6; maybe TRBD1 (5 bases). V was trimmed by 5 bases and J by 6 bases, leaving 11 bases between them. The CDR3 runs 14 residues. CDR1 and CDR2 from the germline V gene are SEHNR and FQNEAQ (reference sequence). Here the CDR3 DNA reads TGTGCCAGCAGCGGGGGGAATCGTAATTCACCCCTCCACTTT. Encoded protein: CASSGGNRNSPLHF.

This chain connects TRBV7-2 to TRBJ2-3, with 11 bases that match TRBD2. The germline V gene encodes CDR1 SGHTA and CDR2 FQGNSA. With 0 bases clipped from V and 6 bases from J, the junction kept 5 bases outside the gene matches. This CDR3 spans 16 amino acids. CDR3 nucleotides: TGTGCCAGCAGCTTAGCGACTAGCGGGATACGCGATACGCAGTATTTT. This codes for CASSLATSGIRDTQYF.

The V gene is TRBV19, the J gene TRBJ1-6, with D possibly TRBD1 on 6 matching bases. There are 13 residues in the CDR3. In germline, CDR1 is LNHDA, CDR2 SQIVND (reference sequence). The germline V and J ends were trimmed by 9 bases and 6 bases, with 12 bases remaining between them. CDR3 in DNA: TGTGCCAGCACCGGGACACTTAATTCACCCCTCCACTTT. Translating it yields CASTGTLNSPLHF.

CDR3: CASSPGGSYEQYF. DNA for the CDR3: TGTGCCAGCAGTCCAGGGGGCTCCTACGAGCAGTACTTC. The chain has TRBV12-3 or TRBV12-4 and TRBJ2-7; 7 bases line up with TRBD1. V trimming: 5 bases; J trimming: 0 bases; junction bases outside the gene matches: 1. There are 13 residues in the CDR3.

The J gene is TRBJ1-1, the V gene TRBV10-2, with D perhaps matching TRBD1 (5 bases). CDR1 and CDR2 from the germline V gene are WSHSY and SAAADI. Trimming stripped 1 base from V and 6 bases from J, with 12 bases between. The CDR3 consists of 14 residues. CDR3 DNA: TGCGCCAGCAGTGAGTGGGGCATGTCAGCTGAAGCTTTCTTT. Protein: CASSEWGMSAEAFF.

This CDR3 is CASSAPGDQETQYF. CDR3 coding DNA: TGTGCCAGCAGCGCTCCCGGGGACCAAGAGACCCAGTACTTC. The chain has TRBV25-1 and TRBJ2-5, with a tentative D call TRBD2 (5 bases). The CDR3 runs 14 residues. Germline-derived CDR1 and CDR2 are MGHDK and SYGVNS. The germline V and J ends were trimmed by 6 bases and 0 bases, with 11 bases remaining between them.

CDR3 amino acids: CASSMDRYYEQYF. The CDR3 nucleotides read TGTGCCAGCAGCATGGACAGATACTACGAGCAGTACTTC. The chain has TRBV7-9 and TRBJ2-7, with D possibly being TRBD1 (6 bases). The CDR3 is made up of 13 amino acids. Germline CDR1 SEHNR, CDR2 FQNEAQ (reference sequence). V lost 5 bases and J lost 3, with 11 bases in between.

The chain has TRBV4-1 and TRBJ2-2; maybe TRBD1 (5 bases). V lost 0 bases and J 6 bases, leaving 20 bases between the germline ends. Germline-derived CDR1 and CDR2 are MGHRA and YSYEKL. The CDR3 has 18 residues. CDR3 residues: CASSQEVLRPRVPGELFF. DNA of the CDR3: TGCGCCAGCAGCCAAGAAGTGCTCAGGCCCAGGGTCCCCGGGGAGCTGTTTTTT.

The chain joins TRBV7-2 to TRBJ2-1; D could derive from TRBD1 or TRBD2 (5 bases each). This CDR3 contains 12 residues. CDR1 is SGHTA and CDR2 is FQGNSA in the germline V gene. V was cut by 5 bases and J by 14 bases, with 16 bases left in between. CDR3 sequence: CASSHPGTPKFF. The CDR3 region has the DNA TGTGCCAGCAGCCACCCGGGGACGCCCAAGTTCTTC.

V usage is TRBV6-9 and J usage is TRBJ2-5; TRBD1 agrees at 7 bases. The ends lost 0 bases at V and 5 bases at J; junction bases unmatched: 6. The CDR3 loop spans 15 amino acids. Germline lookup yields CDR1 MNHGY and CDR2 SVAAGI. DNA of the CDR3: TGTGCCAGCAGTTATTCGATCCAGGGGGTTGAGACCCAGTACTTC. It translates to CASSYSIQGVETQYF.

This sequence joins TRBV29-1 and TRBJ2-6, with D possibly being TRBD2 (5 bases). CDR1 is SQVTM, CDR2 ANQGSEA, per germline. CDR3 size: 12 residues. V lost 7 bases and J lost 1, with 5 bases in between. The CDR3 loop is CSGGSGANVLTF. In DNA, the CDR3 is TGCAGCGGCGGGTCTGGGGCCAACGTCCTGACTTTC.

J is TRBJ2-7 and V is TRBV11-2, with TRBD1 identical over 8 bases. The CDR3 extends over 15 amino acids. Germline CDR1 reads SGHAT; CDR2 reads FQNNGV. With 5 bases clipped from V and 3 bases from J, the junction kept 9 bases outside the gene matches. CDR3 in amino acids: CASSPRDRPHYEQYF. CDR3 DNA: TGTGCCAGCAGCCCTCGGGACAGGCCCCACTACGAGCAGTACTTC.

The V gene is TRBV2, the J gene TRBJ1-6; tentatively, D is TRBD1 (5 bases). Trimming took 7 bases from V and 5 from J, leaving 15 bases between them. In germline, CDR1 is SNHLY, CDR2 FYNNEI. The CDR3 has 15 residues. In DNA, the CDR3 is TGTGCCAGCACCCTTCAAGGGACGGATAATTCACCCCTCCACTTT. Translated: CASTLQGTDNSPLHF.

The chain carries TRBV9 and TRBJ2-2; 10 positions agree with TRBD1. The CDR3 extends over 15 amino acids. V lost 0 bases and J lost 7; bases outside the gene matches: 3. From germline, CDR1 is SGDLS and CDR2 YYNGEE. Here the CDR3 DNA reads TGTGCCAGCAGCGTAGAGGGACAGGGGTTCGGGGAGCTGTTTTTT. It yields the protein CASSVEGQGFGELFF. The whole variable domain, filled in from reference TRBV9 and TRBJ2-2, reads DSGVTQTPKHLITATGQRVTLRCSPRSGDLSVYWYQQSLDQGLQFLIQYYNGEERAKGNILERFSAQQFPDLHSELNLSSLELGDSALYFCASSVEGQGFGELFFGEGSRLTVL.

The CDR3 region is CASSVPGAGHNEQFF. CDR3 DNA sequence: TGTGCCAGCAGTGTCCCGGGAGCGGGTCACAATGAGCAGTTCTTC. The chain uses TRBV2 and TRBJ2-1; a possible D gene is TRBD2 (6 bases). The V gene lost 4 bases and the J gene lost 5 bases, with 15 bases spanning the gap. CDR1 SNHLY and CDR2 FYNNEI come from the germline V gene. This CDR3 has 15 residues.

This clone has just a few counts. CDR3 loop: CASSREPPGQAYNEQFF. CDR3 nucleotide sequence: TGCGCCAGCAGCCGAGAGCCCCCGGGACAGGCGTACAATGAGCAGTTCTTC. V and J are TRBV5-1 and TRBJ2-1; 8 bases match TRBD1. The CDR3 length is 17 residues. Looked up from germline, CDR1 is SGHRS and CDR2 is YFSETQ. J gave up 4 bases and V 4 bases, and 13 bases lay outside the gene matches. Using reference TRBV5-1 and TRBJ2-1 for the parts outside the CDR3, the full variable domain is KAGVTQTPRYLIKTRGQQVTLSCSPISGHRSVSWYQQTPGQGLQFLFEYFSETQRNKGNFPGRFSGRQFSNSRSEMNVSTLELGDSALYLCASSREPPGQAYNEQFFGPGTRLTVL.

The sample holds a few counts of this clone. J is TRBJ1-6 and V is TRBV2, with unresolved D. Per the germline V gene, CDR1 is SNHLY and CDR2 is FYNNEI. This CDR3 has 15 residues. Trimming took off 6 bases at V and 4 bases at J, with 13 bases between the two ends. The CDR3, as DNA: TGTGCCAGCAGATCCTCAGAGGGATATAATTCACCCCTCCACTTT. Its translation: CASRSSEGYNSPLHF.

The rearrangement joins TRBV9 to TRBJ2-5, with D perhaps TRBD2 (7 bases). The CDR3 is 15 residues long. V was clipped by 3 bases and J by 5 bases, with 17 bases between them. CDR1 is SGDLS, CDR2 YYNGEE, per germline. The CDR3 is CASSETPGGRETQYF. CDR3 sequence (DNA): TGTGCCAGCAGCGAGACCCCCGGGGGGCGGGAGACCCAGTACTTC.